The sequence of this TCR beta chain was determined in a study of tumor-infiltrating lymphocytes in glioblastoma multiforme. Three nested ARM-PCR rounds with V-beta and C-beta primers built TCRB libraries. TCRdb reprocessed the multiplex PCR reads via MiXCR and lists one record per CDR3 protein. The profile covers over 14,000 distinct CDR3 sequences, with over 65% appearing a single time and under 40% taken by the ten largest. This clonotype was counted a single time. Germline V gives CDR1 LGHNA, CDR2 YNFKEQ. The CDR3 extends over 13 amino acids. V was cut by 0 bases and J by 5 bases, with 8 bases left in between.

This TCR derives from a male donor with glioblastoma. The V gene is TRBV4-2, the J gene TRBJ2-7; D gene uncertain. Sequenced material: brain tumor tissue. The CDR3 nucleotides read TGTGCCAGCAGCCAAGACAGGTCTAACGAGCAGTACTTC. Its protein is CASSQDRSNEQYF.